There are a few counts of the clone carrying this T cell receptor (beta chain). This sample stems from a study of OX40 agonist ivuxolimab in advanced cancers. CDR3 length: 14 residues. The V gene lost 6 bases and the J gene lost 2 bases, with 13 bases spanning the gap. The germline gives CDR1 MNHEY, CDR2 SMNVEV (reference sequence). Assay: immunoSEQ multiplex PCR; the TCRdb copy retains only in-frame clones and omits some. The sample yields 15,000 to 20,000 clones, around 80% seen once. The chain employs TRBV27 and TRBJ1-2; weak D call: TRBD1 (5 bases). This receptor was obtained from an adult with an advanced solid tumor such as melanoma, head and neck, liver or kidney cancer. The sequencing here drew on CD4+ or CD8+ T cells sorted from blood, taken in a trial of the OX40 agonist ivuxolimab. This CDR3 is CASSPPGLNYGYTF. The CDR3 nucleotides read TGTGCCAGCAGCCCACCGGGACTCAACTATGGCTACACCTTC.